This T cell receptor beta chain was retrieved from a study of beta chain features in type 1 diabetes. Across the study: All samples yielded some 100,000,000 examined sorted cells. Overall study results and limits: TCRB rearrangement may or may not be influenced by HLA type; here this remained unresolved.

Every isolated RNA sample was fully reverse transcribed, so sequencing captured expressed TCRB transcripts. Sequencing used immunoSEQ multiplex PCR; TCRdb keeps in-frame clones, though not all of them. The sample consists of fewer than 650,000 clones, roughly a sixth of them appearing once. CDR1 is MDHEN and CDR2 is SYDVKM in the germline V gene. The CDR3 is 14 residues long. V dropped 3 bases and J dropped 0 bases, with 9 bases sitting between them. Sorted populations were all over 95% pure. This clone was recorded a few times. Its target is unknown. The chain uses TRBV28 and TRBJ2-7; no firm D call. The clonotype originates from a man aged 18 to 29 in good health. What was sequenced was naive CD4+ T cells from blood. The CDR3 sequence is CASSFGSGSYEQYF. DNA for the CDR3: TGTGCCAGCAGTTTCGGCAGTGGCTCCTACGAGCAGTACTTC.